Below, one T cell receptor beta chain is given with its context. The antigen it recognizes is unknown. HCMV serostatus was determined by detecting HCMV-specific IgG in serum with a commercial ELISA kit. Ficoll density gradient centrifugation was used to isolate peripheral blood mononuclear cells from blood. This sample is part of a study of T cells expressing NK-cell markers (dated by TCRdb to between 2020 and 2021). For context, the study as a whole: Seven to nine donors provided sorted CD3+CD56+NKG2C+, CD3+CD56+NKG2C- and CD3+CD56-NKG2C+ T-cell subsets, whose TCR beta-chain repertoires were profiled. Libraries were sequenced as 2 x 150 bp reads on Illumina HiSeq 2000/2500, MiSeq or NextSeq. Of the eight sequenced donors, seven were found to be HCMV-seropositive and one was found to be HCMV-seronegative. Randomly selected healthy volunteers, three men and five women, were used as the eight sequenced donors.

The investigation overall reported the following: In more than five donors, the dominant CD3+CD56+NKG2C+ clonotypes were found to rank among the top 10 CD8+ clonotypes and to make up about 1.0-7.5% of CD8+ T cells. Whether the expanded NKG2C-expressing T cell clones were specific for HCMV antigens remained unclear. Those dominant clonotypes were again the most abundant among CD3+CD56-NKG2C+ cells in several donors, at about 25-60.1%.

The instrument was an Illumina HiSeq 2000. 5'RACE template switching, by which a universal primer site and unique molecular identifiers were added, was used to make TCR beta cDNA libraries. cDNA synthesis was primed from the TCR beta constant segment and was followed by two successive PCR amplification steps. The authors processed their data as follows. Reads were demultiplexed and grouped by UMI with MIGEC, and clonotypes were assembled and quantified with MiTCR. To exclude erroneous sequences, any TCR cDNA sequence not supported by at least two reads was discarded. The tcR package was used for downstream repertoire analysis, and clonotypes were matched across fractions by CDR3 nucleotide sequence plus V segment. VDJmatch was used to annotate antigen specificity against VDJdb, with one amino acid substitution in CDR3 permitted. TCRdb reprocessed the raw reads; every CDR3 protein sequence is a single record, and DNA is not supplied. These V and J calls are TCRdb output, not the study's own analysis. The record for this sample contains roughly 430,000 distinct CDR3 sequences. 6% to 8% of the sample is taken by the ten largest.

The sequence was collected from a woman aged 18 to 75 in good health. The sequenced sample was blood T cells: a sorted CD56 or NKG2C T cell subset, CD4+ or CD8+ T cells, or bulk PBMC T cells (not recorded which).

The CDR3 reads as follows: CASSSLAGGTYEQYF. Recombination joined TRBV27 with TRBJ2-7; TCRdb's D call of TRBD2 is untestable without DNA. The CDR3 runs 15 residues from the cysteine to the phenylalanine. The protein alone is recorded here. CDR1 MNHEY and CDR2 SMNVEV are derived from the germline V gene (reference sequence).